This TCR beta chain was identified in a study of shared clonotypes between healthy human individuals. Study summary: Donors were a couple of women and a few men aged 18 to 49. Each donor contributed plates that comprised three CD4 naive, three CD4 memory, two CD8 naive and one CD8 memory.

The CDR3 runs to 14 residues. Germline V gives CDR1 SGHRS, CDR2 YFSETQ. V was pared by 0 bases and J by 5 bases, with 12 bases between. CD8 cells regarded as naive lacked CD45RO, were positively chosen for CCR7, and omitted terminally differentiated effector memory CD45RA+ cells. Assay: immunoSEQ multiplex PCR; the TCRdb copy retains only in-frame clones and omits some. The table records roughly 2.1 million clones, about 93% of them present only once. Material for sequencing was naive CD8+ T cells from PBMCs. The chain links TRBV5-1 to TRBJ2-7; no clear D gene. The receptor was derived from a man between 18 and 35 years old in good health. Some clones in this sample may be carry-over from other donors' samples. The CDR3 reads CASSLDSPPNEQYF. DNA of the CDR3: TGCGCCAGCAGCTTGGACTCTCCTCCCAACGAGCAGTACTTC.